These 26 T cell receptor beta chains were sequenced from one sample in a study of blood T cells in healthy people across ages (dated by TCRdb to between 2014 and 2017). Libraries were made using 5' RACE. Data came from an Illumina HiSeq 2500. A second roughly 6 to 11 cycle PCR used a sample-barcoded 5' primer and a J-beta primer mix. TCRdb reran the public reads through fastp at Q25 and MiXCR, keeping productive beta chains. Rows are combined by CDR3 protein, so each entry shows the most common genes and DNA. This sample gives 1.5 million to 2 million distinct CDR3 sequences in total; less than 50% of them show up just once. In total, the top ten clones hold 2.1% of the sample. The material sequenced was blood. The origin of the receptors is a woman aged 40 to 50 in good health.

The rearrangement joins TRBV6-5 to TRBJ2-1; no definite D call. The germline gives CDR1 MNHEY, CDR2 SVGAGI. The CDR3 is 13 residues long. Trimming removed 2 bases at V and 5 bases at J, with 7 bases between. The DNA for the CDR3 is TGTGCCAGCAGTTACCCAGGAGACAATGAGCAGTTCTTC. Its protein is CASSYPGDNEQFF.

This clonotype was recorded a few times. The chain carries TRBV6-1 and TRBJ1-2, with 9 bases that match TRBD1. Germline trimming cut 4 bases from V and 5 bases from J; bases unmatched to any gene: 11. The CDR3 is 16 residues long. Germline CDR1 MNHNS, CDR2 SASEGT. The CDR3 sequence is CASSAYSGTGLYGYTF. The DNA for the CDR3 is TGTGCCAGCAGTGCTTACTCCGGGACAGGGTTATATGGCTACACCTTC.

The genes are TRBV6-2 or TRBV6-3 and TRBJ2-1, with D unclear. There are 13 residues in the CDR3. CDR1 and CDR2 from the germline V gene are MNHEY and SVGEGT. V was shortened by 4 bases and J by 8 bases, with 12 bases between the two germline ends. CDR3 amino acids: CASSLPLDDEQFF. CDR3 DNA: TGTGCCAGCAGTTTACCCTTAGACGATGAGCAGTTCTTC.

This clonotype was seen a handful of times. The chain recombines TRBV27 with TRBJ2-6; the D gene is possibly TRBD1 (6 bases). CDR3 length: 18 residues. V was cut by 3 bases and J by 0 bases, with 15 bases left in between. Germline V gene data show CDR1 as MNHEY and CDR2 as SMNVEV (reference sequence). The CDR3 nucleotides read TGTGCCAGCAGTTTTCAGTCAGGGGCCTACTCTGGGGCCAACGTCCTGACTTTC. Encoded protein: CASSFQSGAYSGANVLTF.

The table lists this clonotype with many counts. One junction end does not reproduce the germline sequence, and a read error may be involved. V gene TRBV2 combines with J gene TRBJ2-1, with D perhaps matching TRBD1 or TRBD2 (6 bases each). The CDR3 totals 12 residues. CDR1 and CDR2 from the germline V gene are SNHLY and FYNNEI. For the CDR3, the DNA is TGCGCCAGCAGCGGAGGGGGCAATGAGCAGTTCTTC. Translated, it gives CASSGGGNEQFF. The whole variable domain, remainder taken from reference TRBV2 and TRBJ2-1, is EPEVTQTPSHQVTQMGQEVILRCVPISNHLYFYWYRQILGQKVEFLVSFYNNEISEKSEIFDDQFSVERPDGSNFTLKIRSTKLEDSAMYFCASSGGGNEQFFGPGTRLTVL.

CDR3 residues: CASSQEWRDEQYF. The DNA for the CDR3 is TGCGCCAGCAGCCAAGAATGGAGGGACGAGCAGTACTTC. This sequence joins TRBV4-1 and TRBJ2-7; a weak D match, TRBD2 (6 bases). Deletions cut 0 bases from V and 5 bases from J, with 8 bases between. The germline V gene has CDR1 MGHRA and CDR2 YSYEKL. The CDR3 spans 13 residues.

The chain's CDR3 is CASSVQRGPYNEQFF. Written as DNA, the CDR3 is TGTGCCAGCAGCGTCCAACGGGGGCCTTACAATGAGCAGTTCTTC. The V gene is TRBV9, the J gene TRBJ2-1; either TRBD1 or TRBD2 may fit D (6 bases each). Germline CDR1 is SGDLS and CDR2 is YYNGEE. This CDR3 spans 15 amino acids. Trimming stripped 2 bases from V and 4 bases from J, with 13 bases between.

This clonotype was counted only a few times. The genes are TRBV2 and TRBJ2-6; D unclear. Germline values: CDR1 SNHLY, CDR2 FYNNEI. This CDR3 spans 15 amino acids. V was clipped by 4 bases and J by 5 bases, with 12 bases between them. The CDR3 reads CASSGLGVRANVLTF. The CDR3 region has the DNA TGTGCCAGCAGTGGGCTTGGAGTCCGGGCCAACGTCCTGACTTTC.

The chain carries TRBV9 and TRBJ2-5, with D unresolved. Germline CDR1 reads SGDLS; CDR2 reads YYNGEE. V shed 1 base and J shed 2 bases, with 9 bases lying between them. The CDR3 is 14 amino acids. The CDR3 sequence is CASSVQAQQETQYF. CDR3 sequence (DNA): TGTGCCAGCAGCGTACAGGCCCAGCAAGAGACCCAGTACTTC. The whole variable domain, remainder taken from reference TRBV9 and TRBJ2-5, is DSGVTQTPKHLITATGQRVTLRCSPRSGDLSVYWYQQSLDQGLQFLIQYYNGEERAKGNILERFSAQQFPDLHSELNLSSLELGDSALYFCASSVQAQQETQYFGPGTRLLVL.

DNA of the CDR3: TGTGCCAGCAGCCAAATCGGCTACAATGAGCAGTTCTTC. Protein product: CASSQIGYNEQFF. The chain employs TRBV4-2 and TRBJ2-1, with D unclear. Germline V gene lookup returns CDR1 LGHNA and CDR2 YNFKEQ. With 2 bases removed from V and 3 bases from J, the gap between germline ends came to 5 bases. The CDR3 runs 13 residues.

This clonotype has more than one count but fewer than ten. V and J are TRBV7-9 and TRBJ2-1; 7 positions agree with TRBD2. The CDR3 consists of 16 residues. The V gene end was trimmed by 5 bases and the J gene end by 1 base; junction bases not matched to a gene: 8. Germline V gives CDR1 SEHNR, CDR2 FQNEAQ (reference sequence). The CDR3 protein is CASSASIAGSYNEQFF. The CDR3 DNA is TGTGCCAGCAGCGCCTCCATAGCGGGTTCCTACAATGAGCAGTTCTTC.

This clonotype was seen once. This may arise from a read error, as a much more abundant clone is one base away. V gene TRBV7-9 combines with J gene TRBJ2-7; maybe TRBD2 (6 bases). Germline CDR1 reads SEHNR; CDR2 reads FQNEAQ (reference sequence). The CDR3 is 14 amino acids. As DNA, the CDR3 is TGTGCCAGCAGCTTAGGGCGGGGTTCCTACGGGCAGTACTTC. This sequence encodes CASSLGRGSYGQYF.

The chain carries TRBV14 and TRBJ2-1; 9 bases line up with TRBD1. The J call may be wrong; the DNA end is better matched by TRBJ2-7. Germline assignment: CDR1 SGHDN and CDR2 FVKESK. The CDR3 totals 15 residues. The CDR3 DNA reads as TGTGCCAGCACGATTGGACAGGGGCCCTACAATGAGCAGTACTTC. Translation gives CASTIGQGPYNEQYF.

This clonotype has just a few counts. V usage is TRBV15 and J usage is TRBJ2-4; D is undetermined. The J call is uncertain, as TRBJ2-7 better fits the DNA end. The length of the CDR3 is 14 residues. The germline V gene encodes CDR1 LNHNV and CDR2 YYDKDF (reference sequence). In DNA form, the CDR3 reads TGTGCCACCAGCAGAGATCGGAAAGGGAACGAGCAGTACTTC. This sequence encodes CATSRDRKGNEQYF.

This clonotype appeared a few times. The chain recombines TRBV29-1 with TRBJ2-1, with D perhaps TRBD1 (6 bases). CDR3 length: 13 amino acids. Trimming pared 3 bases from V and 4 bases from J, leaving 10 bases between. In germline, CDR1 is SQVTM, CDR2 ANQGSEA. The CDR3 sequence is CSVEVDRYNEQFF. In DNA form, the CDR3 reads TGCAGCGTTGAGGTCGACAGGTACAATGAGCAGTTCTTC.

This clonotype was seen once. The rearrangement joins TRBV6-2 or TRBV6-3 to TRBJ2-1, with D perhaps TRBD1 or TRBD2 (5 bases each). Trimming took off 5 bases at V and 7 bases at J, with 18 bases between the two ends. The CDR3 runs 15 residues. Germline V gene lookup returns CDR1 MNHEY and CDR2 SVGEGT. The CDR3 DNA reads TGTGCCAGCAGTCACACCGGGACGGGTTATAATGAGCAGTTCTTC. It yields the protein CASSHTGTGYNEQFF.

The chain carries TRBV12-5 and TRBJ2-5, with 12 bases identical to TRBD2. The CDR3 sequence is 18 residues long. CDR1 is LGHNT and CDR2 is FRNRAP in the germline V gene. The junction had 12 bases not matched to a gene; V was cut back by 3 bases and J by 4 bases. CDR3 sequence: CASGFELAGGPPRETQYF. In DNA form, the CDR3 reads TGTGCTAGTGGTTTTGAACTAGCGGGGGGCCCCCCGCGAGAGACCCAGTACTTC.

This clonotype was seen only a few times. A read error is possible here, since a much larger clone lies one base away. The chain carries TRBV28 and TRBJ2-3; D is unresolved. There are 14 residues in the CDR3. V gave up 4 bases and J gave up 0 bases, with 8 bases separating them. Germline CDR1 reads MDHEN; CDR2 reads SYDVKM. Here the CDR3 reads CASSWTPSTDTQYF. The CDR3, as DNA: TGTGCCAGCAGTTGGACCCCTAGCACAGATACGCAGTATTTT.

This chain uses TRBV4-3 with TRBJ2-1, with 7 bases that match TRBD1. The germline V gene has CDR1 LGHNA and CDR2 YSLEER. The CDR3 covers 16 residues. After removal of 3 bases from V and 5 bases from J, the junction contained 10 bases not matched to a gene. The CDR3 is CASSHPTGALNNEQFF. The CDR3 coding sequence is TGCGCCAGCAGCCACCCAACAGGGGCCCTCAACAATGAGCAGTTCTTC.

This CDR3 is CASSLKPTGQGISYEQYF. For the CDR3, the DNA is TGCGCCAGCAGCTTGAAACCTACGGGACAGGGGATCTCCTACGAGCAGTACTTC. This chain links TRBV5-1 with TRBJ2-7; TRBD1 agrees at 10 bases. In germline, CDR1 is SGHRS, CDR2 YFSETQ. The CDR3 covers 18 residues. J was trimmed by 0 bases and V by 1 base; bases with no gene match: 10.

This chain uses TRBV7-2 with TRBJ2-3; no clear D gene. The CDR3 covers 17 residues. V was clipped by 2 bases and J by 3 bases, with 18 bases between them. Germline V CDR1 and CDR2: SGHTA, FQGNSA. The CDR3 region is CASSLWSTTVRTDTQYF. The CDR3 DNA sequence: TGTGCCAGCAGCTTATGGAGTACTACGGTCCGGACAGATACGCAGTATTTT.

The chain uses TRBV5-1 and TRBJ2-7, with D perhaps given as TRBD1 or TRBD2 (8 bases each). The J call may be mistaken, given a closer DNA end match to TRBJ2-4. There are 17 residues in the CDR3. Germline assignment: CDR1 SGHRS and CDR2 YFSETQ. CDR3 sequence: CASSPWTGTGRADIQYF. As DNA, the CDR3 is TGCGCCAGCAGCCCGTGGACAGGGACCGGGAGGGCGGACATTCAGTACTTC.

V is TRBV29-1 and J is TRBJ2-1, with D perhaps matching TRBD2 (7 bases). The CDR3 covers 13 residues. The V gene's germline CDR1 is SQVTM and CDR2 ANQGSEA. V lost 7 bases and J lost 8, with 18 bases in between. CDR3 residues: CSGRGGPSHEQFF. DNA of the CDR3: TGCAGCGGCCGCGGGGGCCCCAGTCATGAGCAGTTCTTC.

This clonotype was counted only a few times. This sequence joins TRBV2 and TRBJ1-2, with D tentatively TRBD1 (5 bases). The CDR3 loop spans 14 amino acids. Germline values: CDR1 SNHLY, CDR2 FYNNEI. Trimming removed 5 bases at V and 1 base at J, with 11 bases between. The CDR3: CASSTDSSNYGYTF. CDR3 sequence (DNA): TGTGCCAGCAGTACCGACAGCAGTAACTATGGCTACACCTTC.

This clonotype occurred a few times. This chain links TRBV7-3 with TRBJ2-1, with 9 positions matching TRBD2. Germline assignment: CDR1 SGHTA and CDR2 FQGTGA. The CDR3 totals 15 residues. J lost 2 bases, V lost 4 bases, and 3 bases had no gene match. The CDR3 sequence: CASSSGLAPYNEQFF. The CDR3 DNA is TGTGCCAGCAGCTCGGGACTAGCACCCTACAATGAGCAGTTCTTC. The variable domain in full, with the rest retrieved from reference TRBV7-3 and TRBJ2-1, is GAGVSQTPSNKVTEKGKYVELRCDPISGHTALYWYRQSLGQGPEFLIYFQGTGAADDSGLPNDRFFAVRPEGSVSTLKIQRTERGDSAVYLCASSSGLAPYNEQFFGPGTRLTVL.

The gene calls are TRBV12-3 or TRBV12-4 and TRBJ2-1; perhaps D is TRBD1 or TRBD2 (5 bases each). V lost 6 bases, J lost 6 bases, and 15 bases lay in between. The CDR3 consists of 14 residues. CDR3 residues: CASRTTRRGNEQFF. CDR3 nucleotide sequence: TGTGCCAGCAGGACCACTAGAAGGGGCAATGAGCAGTTCTTC.